Below, 9 T cell receptor beta chains from the same sample are listed, as sequenced in a study of T-cell memory formation after mild COVID-19 (TCRdb year 2021). Library preparation employed 5' RACE. Data came from an Illumina NovaSeq 6000. The raw public reads went through TCRdb reprocessing: fastp at Q25, MiXCR clone calling, in-frame beta chains kept. Identical CDR3 proteins give one entry, which carries the most common genes and DNA. For this sample there are approximately 250,000 distinct CDR3 sequences; 16% appear just once. Clones ranked in the top ten supply around a fifth of the sample. Sequencing was performed on PBMCs or a T cell subset sorted from them (not recorded which). The receptors shown here come from a man between 18 and 35 years old who had mild COVID-19 (a few samples of this study predate the infection). The sample titles of this study are shuffled in the database, so cell type and time point are left out; the donor was told from shared clones.

This clonotype was counted only a few times. The chain uses TRBV27 and TRBJ2-7; TRBD1 matches 9 bases. Trimming took 7 bases from V and 1 from J; bases not matched to a gene: 8. Germline V gives CDR1 MNHEY, CDR2 SMNVEV (reference sequence). The CDR3 has 15 amino acids. CDR3 coding DNA: TGTGCCAGCAAAATAACAGGGGGCGAATCCTACGAGCAGTACTTC. Amino acid sequence: CASKITGGESYEQYF.

This chain joins TRBV27 and TRBJ1-2; a weak D match, TRBD1 (5 bases). CDR1 MNHEY and CDR2 SMNVEV come from the germline V gene (reference sequence). The CDR3 is 15 residues long. Trimming removed 3 bases at V and 7 bases at J, with 18 bases between. The CDR3 DNA reads TGTGCCAGCAGTTTCTCTCCCCAGGGAGGTAGTGGCTACACCTTC. It translates to CASSFSPQGGSGYTF.

This rearrangement joins TRBV23-1 to TRBJ2-7; D not certain. TRBV23-1 falls under the ORF class, with uncertain function. This CDR3 is 17 amino acids long. Trimming left V 6 bases short and J 2 bases short, with 23 bases between. As DNA, the CDR3 is TGCGCCAGCAGCCTCTCGCCCCGGGCCCCGAACCCCTACGAGCAGTACGTC. Translation gives CASSLSPRAPNPYEQYV.

The V gene is TRBV12-3 or TRBV12-4, the J gene TRBJ2-7; D uncertain. Trimming left V 4 bases short and J 6 bases short, with 13 bases between. The CDR3 runs to 13 residues. This CDR3 is CASSSSPATEQYF. For the CDR3, the DNA is TGTGCCAGCAGTTCATCACCGGCCACCGAGCAGTACTTC.

The rearrangement links TRBV5-4 to TRBJ2-2, with 14 bases lining up with TRBD2. After removal of 4 bases from V and 5 bases from J, the junction contained 4 bases not matched to a gene. Germline values: CDR1 SGHNT, CDR2 YYREEE (reference sequence). CDR3 length: 16 residues. CDR3: CASSKGLAGATGELFF. CDR3 in DNA: TGTGCCAGCAGCAAGGGACTAGCGGGGGCTACCGGGGAGCTGTTTTTT.

In this sample, this clonotype turned up many times. This rearrangement joins TRBV4-3 to TRBJ1-1; D is possibly TRBD1 (6 bases). The CDR3 has 15 residues. The V end was cut by 0 bases, the J end by 4 bases, with 12 bases between. In germline, CDR1 is LGHNA, CDR2 YSLEER. In nucleotides, the CDR3 is TGCGCCAGCAGCCAAGATGAATACAGGGTCACTGAAGCTTTCTTT. This gives the protein CASSQDEYRVTEAFF.

The chain uses TRBV9 and TRBJ2-5, with D possibly being TRBD2 (5 bases). CDR3 size: 15 residues. Between the trimmed V and J ends, which lost 4 bases and 0 bases, there was a span of 13 bases. Germline V gene lookup returns CDR1 SGDLS and CDR2 YYNGEE. Here the CDR3 DNA reads TGTGCCAGCAGCTCACAAGGACTCGACCAAGAGACCCAGTACTTC. It codes for CASSSQGLDQETQYF.

The chain is built from TRBV2 and TRBJ1-6; perhaps TRBD1 as D (6 bases). This CDR3 spans 14 amino acids. Looked up from germline, CDR1 is SNHLY and CDR2 is FYNNEI. V was clipped by 5 bases and J by 7 bases, with 12 bases between them. The CDR3 reads CASSFWTENSPLHF. CDR3 DNA sequence: TGTGCCAGCAGTTTTTGGACAGAAAATTCACCCCTCCACTTT.

This clonotype was counted only a few times. The chain has TRBV4-3 and TRBJ1-1; D might be TRBD1 (5 bases). CDR3 length: 15 amino acids. The V end lost 1 base, the J end lost 7 bases, and 16 bases lay between the germline ends. Looked up from germline, CDR1 is LGHNA and CDR2 is YSLEER. The DNA of the CDR3 is TGCGCCAGCAGCCAAGTCGGGGGATGGGGGAGTGAAGCTTTCTTT. This codes for CASSQVGGWGSEAFF.